Below are 17 T cell receptor beta chains sequenced from a single sample in a study of regulatory T cells in long-lasting Graves disease. Noted time point: persistent/refractory GD, antithyroid drugs over 5 years with positive TRAb. Extracted PBMC RNA gave rise to the TCR library. The authors built TCR beta libraries using iRepertoire HTBI primers and Arm-PCR of CDR3 regions. Each CDR3 protein is one row after TCRdb ran MiXCR on the multiplex PCR reads. This sample has roughly 430,000 distinct CDR3 sequences, with 21% found just once. The sequencing used peripheral blood mononuclear cells (PBMCs), collected when the disease was refractory, from a patient treated with antithyroid drugs. The source of these receptors is a female donor with Graves disease.

The sample holds a few counts of this clonotype. The chain carries TRBV20-1 and TRBJ2-7; TRBD2 matches 15 bases. The germline CDR1 and CDR2 sequences are DFQATT and SNEGSKA (reference sequence). The junction had 5 bases not matched to a gene; V was cut back by 1 base and J by 4 bases. The CDR3 length is 16 residues. The CDR3, as DNA: TGCAGTGCTAGAGGGGGGACTAGCGGGAGGATGTACGAGCAGTACTTC. It translates to CSARGGTSGRMYEQYF.

The chain couples TRBV19 to TRBJ1-1; D gene uncertain. V was shortened by 3 bases and J by 5 bases, with 13 bases between the two germline ends. The length of the CDR3 is 14 residues. Germline loops: CDR1 LNHDA, CDR2 SQIVND (reference sequence). As DNA, the CDR3 is TGTGCCAGTAGTATTTTTTGGGGTGGAACTGAAGCTTTCTTT. It specifies CASSIFWGGTEAFF. Based on the CDR3 plus reference TRBV19 and TRBJ1-1, the full variable domain is DGGITQSPKYLFRKEGQNVTLSCEQNLNHDAMYWYRQDPGQGLRLIYYSQIVNDFQKGDIAEGYSVSREKKESFPLTVTSAQKNPTAFYLCASSIFWGGTEAFFGQGTRLTVV.

V and J are TRBV20-1 and TRBJ2-3, with a weak D call TRBD1 (5 bases). Germline V gene data show CDR1 as DFQATT and CDR2 as SNEGSKA (reference sequence). V lost 3 bases and J 0 bases, leaving 13 bases between the germline ends. This CDR3 comprises 15 residues. CDR3 nucleotides: TGCAGTGCTAGTCGACAGTCCTCTAGCACAGATACGCAGTATTTT. This codes for CSASRQSSSTDTQYF.

The chain joins TRBV7-6 to TRBJ2-5; maybe TRBD2 (6 bases). Germline-derived CDR1 and CDR2 are SGHVS and FNYEAQ. V lost 5 bases to trimming and J lost 3 bases, with 10 bases between them. The CDR3 extends over 13 amino acids. CDR3 residues: CASSPWGEETQYF. The CDR3 coding sequence is TGTGCCAGCAGCCCATGGGGGGAAGAGACCCAGTACTTC.

The CDR3 sequence: CASGLLAGGGAYNEQFF. The CDR3 DNA reads as TGTGCCAGCGGGTTATTAGCGGGTGGGGGGGCCTACAATGAGCAGTTCTTC. The genes are TRBV6-1 and TRBJ2-1, with 7 positions matching TRBD2. The CDR3 spans 17 residues. Germline CDR1 reads MNHNS; CDR2 reads SASEGT. J was trimmed by 2 bases and V by 8 bases; bases with no gene match: 15.

This clonotype has a handful of counts. V is TRBV5-1 and J is TRBJ1-6; TRBD1 matches 10 bases. The CDR3 sequence is 15 residues long. Germline-derived CDR1 and CDR2 are SGHRS and YFSETQ. Trimming took 5 bases from V and 8 from J; bases not matched to a gene: 7. CDR3 nucleotides: TGCGCCAGCAGTTATTCGACAGGGGGCGATTCACCCCTCCACTTT. Its translation is CASSYSTGGDSPLHF.

This clonotype appeared many times. The chain's CDR3 is CASRRIAEQYF. The CDR3 DNA follows: TGTGCCAGCAGGAGGATTGCCGAGCAGTACTTC. V and J are TRBV28 and TRBJ2-7; D is ambiguous. The germline gives CDR1 MDHEN, CDR2 SYDVKM. The V gene lost 6 bases and the J gene lost 6 bases, with 9 bases spanning the gap. This CDR3 comprises 11 residues. Full variable domain (outside the CDR3, taken from reference TRBV28 and TRBJ2-7): DVKVTQSSRYLVKRTGEKVFLECVQDMDHENMFWYRQDPGLGLRLIYFSYDVKMKEKGDIPEGYSVSREKKERFSLILESASTNQTSMYLCASRRIAEQYFGPGTRLTVT.

Only a few counts were recorded for this clonotype. V gene TRBV30 combines with J gene TRBJ1-2; 7 nucleotides line up with TRBD1. This CDR3 region has 13 residues. Germline values: CDR1 GTSNPN, CDR2 SVGIG (reference sequence). Germline trimming cut 2 bases from V and 5 bases from J; bases unmatched to any gene: 5. CDR3 residues: CAWSTGVWYGYTF. CDR3 DNA: TGTGCCTGGAGTACAGGGGTGTGGTATGGCTACACCTTC.

This clonotype was seen repeatedly, ten times or more. The rearrangement links TRBV9 to TRBJ1-5; maybe TRBD1 (6 bases). Per germline, CDR1 SGDLS and CDR2 YYNGEE. Trimming cost V 3 bases and J 3 bases, with 10 bases left between them. CDR3 size: 14 residues. As DNA, the CDR3 is TGTGCCAGCAGCGCAGGGGCCTCCAATCAGCCCCAGCATTTT. This sequence encodes CASSAGASNQPQHF.

The gene calls are TRBV6-5 and TRBJ1-1; D is uncertain. The V gene's germline CDR1 is MNHEY and CDR2 SVGAGI. Trimming removed 0 bases from V and 4 bases from J, with 15 bases in between. The CDR3 covers 16 residues. Written as DNA, the CDR3 is TGTGCCAGCAGTTACTCGGTGGGCGAATGGGCCACTGAAGCTTTCTTT. This sequence encodes CASSYSVGEWATEAFF.

There are many counts of this clonotype. The gene calls are TRBV7-8 and TRBJ1-1; D uncertain. The V gene lost 1 base and the J gene lost 3 bases, with 12 bases spanning the gap. The germline V gene has CDR1 SGHVS and CDR2 FQNEAQ. CDR3 length equals 15 residues. CDR3 DNA sequence: TGTGCCAGCAGCTTAGAGGGCCGGGGTGACACTGAAGCTTTCTTT. Translation: CASSLEGRGDTEAFF.

This clonotype was counted a few times. At one boundary the junction diverges from the germline segment, which might be a read error. The genes are TRBV11-2 and TRBJ2-7, with D possibly matching TRBD2 (6 bases). In germline, CDR1 is SGHAT, CDR2 FQNNGV. The CDR3 runs to 14 residues. CDR3 DNA: TGTGCCAGCAGCTTAGCAGTTGGGGGGAGCATTCACTCCTTC. Its translation is CASSLAVGGSIHSF.

This clonotype came up a few times. CDR3 sequence reads: CSVDQMGTGELFF. CDR3 DNA: TGCAGCGTTGATCAGATGGGAACCGGGGAGCTGTTTTTT. The rearrangement uses TRBV29-1 and TRBJ2-2; D not resolved. V lost 3 bases and J lost 5, with 10 bases in between. CDR3 size: 13 residues. Germline V gene sequence: CDR1 SQVTM, CDR2 ANQGSEA.

The rearrangement links TRBV15 to TRBJ1-5, with TRBD1 identical over 7 bases. Germline CDR1 reads LNHNV; CDR2 reads YYDKDF (reference sequence). The junction had 8 bases not matched to a gene; V was cut back by 0 bases and J by 6 bases. There are 16 residues in the CDR3. Here the CDR3 DNA reads TGTGCCACCAGCAGAGATAACGCAGGGGGTCCTCAGCCCCAGCATTTT. Its protein product is CATSRDNAGGPQPQHF.

V gene TRBV3-1 combines with J gene TRBJ2-3; 10 bases are shared with TRBD2. The CDR3 loop spans 16 amino acids. Germline V gene data show CDR1 as LGHDT and CDR2 as YNNKEL (reference sequence). Losses at the gene ends were 0 bases for V and 5 bases for J; bases not matched to a gene: 5. In DNA, the CDR3 is TGTGCCAGCAGCCAAGACCCTAGCGGGAGTGGAGATACGCAGTATTTT. The encoded protein is CASSQDPSGSGDTQYF.

This clonotype was detected many times. This rearrangement joins TRBV2 to TRBJ2-5; D uncertain. Germline CDR1 and CDR2: SNHLY and FYNNEI. The CDR3 sequence is 13 residues long. V lost 3 bases, J lost 5 bases, and 10 bases lay in between. As DNA, the CDR3 is TGTGCCAGCAGTGATGTTGATGGGGAGACCCAGTACTTC. Its translation: CASSDVDGETQYF.

This clonotype was seen only a few times. V is TRBV19 and J is TRBJ1-1, with D maybe TRBD1 (6 bases). This CDR3 has 15 residues. Germline CDR1 reads LNHDA; CDR2 reads SQIVND (reference sequence). V lost 6 bases and J 1 base, leaving 15 bases between the germline ends. CDR3 sequence: CASSYSDRENTEAFF. CDR3 in DNA: TGTGCCAGTAGCTATTCGGACAGAGAGAACACTGAAGCTTTCTTT.